The next 19 T cell receptor beta chains were all read from a single sample in a study of control samples from healthy donors and cancer patients. Some clones are missing from TCRdb's copy, which holds only in-frame ones; the method was immunoSEQ multiplex PCR. The profile shows roughly 69,000 clones, around 87% of them singletons. Sample: PBMCs. These receptors were taken from a woman between 50 and 59 years old with head and neck cancer.

This chain joins TRBV29-1 and TRBJ2-7; D is perhaps TRBD2 (5 bases). Trimming removed 4 bases at V and 2 bases at J, with 15 bases between. This CDR3 region has 14 residues. Germline-derived CDR1 and CDR2 are SQVTM and ANQGSEA. The CDR3 nucleotides read TGCAGCGTTGGGGGAGAGGGTAAACCCTACGAGCAGTACTTC. Its translation: CSVGGEGKPYEQYF.

The chain combines TRBV5-4 with TRBJ2-3; the D call may be TRBD1 or TRBD2 (6 bases each). The germline V gene encodes CDR1 SGHNT and CDR2 YYREEE (reference sequence). Trimming left V 4 bases short and J 4 bases short, with 22 bases between. The CDR3 is made up of 17 amino acids. The CDR3 loop is CASSPTGGHYLADTQYF. The CDR3 DNA sequence: TGTGCCAGCAGCCCGACCGGGGGCCATTACCTGGCAGATACGCAGTATTTT.

The chain recombines TRBV18 with TRBJ2-3; perhaps TRBD1 as D (6 bases). V was clipped by 1 base and J by 3 bases, with 8 bases between them. The CDR3 contains 14 residues. Germline CDR1 and CDR2: KGHSH and LQKENI. CDR3 nucleotide sequence: TGTGCCAGCTCACCACAGGGGGTTACAGATACGCAGTATTTT. Translation gives CASSPQGVTDTQYF.

The gene calls are TRBV5-1 and TRBJ2-7, with 9 bases identical to TRBD2. The CDR3 covers 16 residues. Germline V gene sequence: CDR1 SGHRS, CDR2 YFSETQ. The trim removed 0 bases at V and 2 bases at J, leaving 6 bases unmatched. In DNA form, the CDR3 reads TGCGCCAGCAGCTTGGGAGTAGCGGGGGCCGCCTACGAGCAGTACTTC. It codes for CASSLGVAGAAYEQYF.

This clone was counted once. This sequence joins TRBV29-1 and TRBJ1-1, with D maybe TRBD1 (5 bases). CDR3 length: 13 amino acids. Per the germline V gene, CDR1 is SQVTM and CDR2 is ANQGSEA. Trimming left V 4 bases short and J 1 base short, with 10 bases between. CDR3 bases: TGCAGCGTTGCGGGGGTGCGGAACACTGAAGCTTTCTTT. Its protein product is CSVAGVRNTEAFF. Full variable domain (rest looked up from reference TRBV29-1 and TRBJ1-1): SAVISQKPSRDICQRGTSLTIQCQVDSQVTMMFWYRQQPGQSLTLIATANQGSEATYESGFVIDKFPISRPNLTFSTLTVSNMSPEDSSIYLCSVAGVRNTEAFFGQGTRLTVV.

This clone turned up a few times. The V gene is TRBV5-4, the J gene TRBJ2-3; perhaps TRBD1 as D (6 bases). Between the trimmed V and J ends, which lost 7 bases and 0 bases, there was a span of 9 bases. Looked up from germline, CDR1 is SGHNT and CDR2 is YYREEE (reference sequence). This CDR3 has 13 amino acids. The CDR3 DNA is TGTGCCAGCCAGGGGTCTAGCACAGATACGCAGTATTTT. Translating gives CASQGSSTDTQYF.

V and J are TRBV28 and TRBJ1-1; 8 bases are a match to TRBD1. Germline loops: CDR1 MDHEN, CDR2 SYDVKM. The CDR3 has 16 residues. The V gene end was trimmed by 2 bases and the J gene end by 3 bases; junction bases not matched to a gene: 8. The CDR3 DNA is TGTGCCAGCAGTTTACCCCGGACAGGGCTGGACACTGAAGCTTTCTTT. It translates to CASSLPRTGLDTEAFF. Looking up the rest from reference TRBV28 and TRBJ1-1 gives the full variable domain: DVKVTQSSRYLVKRTGEKVFLECVQDMDHENMFWYRQDPGLGLRLIYFSYDVKMKEKGDIPEGYSVSREKKERFSLILESASTNQTSMYLCASSLPRTGLDTEAFFGQGTRLTVV.

The rearrangement uses TRBV5-1 and TRBJ2-3; D is undetermined. The CDR3 extends over 14 amino acids. V was pared by 5 bases and J by 2 bases, with 12 bases between. Germline CDR1 reads SGHRS; CDR2 reads YFSETQ. This CDR3 is CASRRQTVTDTQYF. CDR3 DNA: TGCGCCAGCAGGAGGCAGACCGTCACAGATACGCAGTATTTT.

The chain is built from TRBV6-6 and TRBJ2-7; 9 bases line up with TRBD1. This CDR3 has 15 amino acids. CDR1 is MNHNY, CDR2 SVGAGI, per germline (reference sequence). Germline trimming cut 4 bases from V and 3 bases from J; bases unmatched to any gene: 7. Here the CDR3 DNA reads TGTGCCAGCAGTTCCGGGACAGGGATTATCTACGAGCAGTACTTC. As protein: CASSSGTGIIYEQYF.

The chain joins TRBV6-5 to TRBJ1-1; possibly TRBD1 for D (5 bases). Germline assignment: CDR1 MNHEY and CDR2 SVGAGI. CDR3 size: 14 residues. CDR3 in amino acids: CAGVQSGGNTEAFF. The CDR3 bases are TGTGCGGGCGTTCAATCTGGGGGTAACACTGAAGCTTTCTTT.

The genes are TRBV5-6 and TRBJ2-1; 8 bases are shared with TRBD1. V was pared by 2 bases and J by 6 bases, with 4 bases of the junction left unmatched. The CDR3 has 14 amino acids. Germline V gene sequence: CDR1 SGHDT, CDR2 YYEEEE. CDR3 sequence reads: CASSFAGGFNEQFF. The CDR3, as DNA: TGTGCCAGCAGCTTTGCAGGGGGCTTCAATGAGCAGTTCTTC.

The chain joins TRBV6-6 to TRBJ1-5, with D unresolved. Trimming removed 2 bases from V and 3 bases from J, with 8 bases in between. The CDR3 extends over 14 amino acids. Germline V CDR1 and CDR2: MNHNY, SVGAGI (reference sequence). The CDR3 nucleotides read TGTGCCAGCAGTTACACCGGATCCAATCAGCCCCAGCATTTT. Amino acid sequence: CASSYTGSNQPQHF.

The chain recombines TRBV28 with TRBJ2-1; the match to TRBD2 covers 13 bases. After removal of 3 bases from V and 5 bases from J, the junction contained 4 bases not matched to a gene. The CDR3 spans 16 residues. Per the germline V gene, CDR1 is MDHEN and CDR2 is SYDVKM. The CDR3 DNA sequence: TGTGCCAGCAGTTTGTCACTAGCGGGGGGGGACAATGAGCAGTTCTTC. This codes for CASSLSLAGGDNEQFF.

For the CDR3, the DNA is TGTGCCAGCAGCCCGGACTCTGGAAACACCATATATTTT. Protein sequence: CASSPDSGNTIYF. The rearrangement joins TRBV5-4 to TRBJ1-3; D is undetermined. This CDR3 has 13 residues. The V end was cut by 4 bases, the J end by 0 bases, with 5 bases between. Germline lookup yields CDR1 SGHNT and CDR2 YYREEE (reference sequence). The full variable domain, its missing parts supplied by reference TRBV5-4 and TRBJ1-3, is ETGVTQSPTHLIKTRGQQVTLRCSSQSGHNTVSWYQQALGQGPQFIFQYYREEENGRGNFPPRFSGLQFPNYSSELNVNALELDDSALYLCASSPDSGNTIYFGEGSWLTVV.

The chain couples TRBV11-1 to TRBJ2-1; 7 bases line up with TRBD1. The germline CDR1 and CDR2 sequences are SGHAT and FQDESV (reference sequence). Trimming took 5 bases from V and 8 from J; bases not matched to a gene: 6. The CDR3 spans 13 residues. The CDR3 DNA sequence: TGTGCCAGCAGCCCAGGGACAGATCATGAGCAGTTCTTC. Amino acid sequence: CASSPGTDHEQFF.

The chain employs TRBV18 and TRBJ2-3; 9 nucleotides match TRBD2. V dropped 2 bases and J dropped 0; count of bases not matched to a gene: 9. Germline V gene sequence: CDR1 KGHSH, CDR2 LQKENI. The CDR3 is 18 residues long. CDR3 region: CASSPLASGASSTDTQYF. CDR3 in DNA: TGTGCCAGCTCACCATTGGCTAGCGGGGCTTCTAGCACAGATACGCAGTATTTT. The full variable domain, rest sourced from reference TRBV18 and TRBJ2-3, is NAGVMQNPRHLVRRRGQEARLRCSPMKGHSHVYWYRQLPEEGLKFMVYLQKENIIDESGMPKERFSAEFPKEGPSILRIQQVVRGDSAAYFCASSPLASGASSTDTQYFGPGTRLTVL.

V gene TRBV19 combines with J gene TRBJ2-2; 11 nucleotides agree with TRBD1. V lost 2 bases and J lost 3; bases outside the gene matches: 11. CDR1 is LNHDA, CDR2 SQIVND, per germline (reference sequence). The CDR3 covers 19 residues. CDR3 in amino acids: CASSITGQGVFADTGELFF. In DNA form, the CDR3 reads TGTGCCAGTAGTATAACGGGACAGGGGGTTTTTGCGGACACCGGGGAGCTGTTTTTT.

The gene calls are TRBV11-2 and TRBJ2-7; TRBD2 matches 14 bases. V lost 5 bases and J lost 3; bases outside the gene matches: 9. Germline CDR1 and CDR2: SGHAT and FQNNGV. CDR3 size: 17 residues. The CDR3 DNA reads TGTGCCAGCAGCGGAGGGACTAGCGGGGGCACGAGCTACGAGCAGTACTTC. Translation: CASSGGTSGGTSYEQYF.

This CDR3 is CASSHELTPGYNEQYF. The CDR3 nucleotides are TGCGCCAGCAGCCACGAGCTTACCCCAGGGTATAACGAGCAGTACTTC. The chain joins TRBV4-1 to TRBJ2-7; D possibly corresponds to TRBD1 (5 bases). V was cut by 3 bases and J by 5 bases, with 20 bases left in between. Germline-derived CDR1 and CDR2 are MGHRA and YSYEKL. This CDR3 has 16 amino acids.